This entry features one TCR beta chain sequence. The antigen remains undetermined. Amplification by 5'RACE using constant-segment primers produced TCR alpha and TCR beta cDNA libraries that carried sample barcodes and UMIs. TCRdb reprocessed the 5' RACE reads via MiXCR and lists one record per CDR3 protein. The profile shows 55,000 to 75,000 distinct CDR3 sequences, about a quarter of them singletons. This entry comes from a study of T-cell memory formation after mild COVID-19. Study in general: Clusters were largely donor specific. Findings and limits, study-wide: For second-wave clones that peaked at day 37, SARS-CoV-2 specificity went unverified.

This CDR3 is built from 18 residues. Germline values: CDR1 SEHNR, CDR2 FQNEAQ (reference sequence). Unmatched junction bases numbered 10, after V lost 5 bases and J lost 0 bases. The source is a man between 18 and 35 years old who had mild COVID-19 (a few samples of this study predate the infection). Cell type and time point are not known. The sample taken for sequencing was PBMCs or a T cell subset sorted from them (not recorded which). The genes are TRBV7-9 and TRBJ2-1; 10 nucleotides match TRBD2. The CDR3 loop is CASSPKSGGAFSYNEQFF. The CDR3 bases are TGTGCCAGCAGCCCTAAGAGCGGGGGGGCCTTCTCCTACAATGAGCAGTTCTTC. The full variable domain, rest sourced from reference TRBV7-9 and TRBJ2-1, is DTGVSQNPRHKITKRGQNVTFRCDPISEHNRLYWYRQTLGQGPEFLTYFQNEAQLEKSRLLSDRFSAERPKGSFSTLEIQRTEQGDSAMYLCASSPKSGGAFSYNEQFFGPGTRLTVL.